Listed below are T cell receptor beta chains from one sample, sequenced in a study of identical twins. TCRdb ran MiXCR on the 5' RACE reads and lists one entry per CDR3 protein. The sample carries some 240,000 distinct CDR3 sequences, more than 9% recorded once. The sample consisted of memory T cells sorted from blood. The receptors were sampled from a man aged 45-60 years in good health. CDR3s include the opening cysteine and the closing phenylalanine or tryptophan. A D gene is named only where the DNA matches it firmly. Not every row has a clone size; where given, it reads once, few, many or a size class.

d_gene: TRBD2; v_gene: TRBV28; abundance: NA; j_gene: TRBJ2-7; CDR3aa: CASSSILAGERYEQYF; CDR3nt: TGTGCCAGCAGTTCAATTCTAGCGGGAGAAAGGTACGAGCAGTACTTC
d_gene: TRBD2; v_gene: TRBV4-2; abundance: many; j_gene: TRBJ2-5; CDR3aa: CASSQGTRDQETQYF; CDR3nt: TGTGCCAGCAGCCAAGGGACTAGAGATCAAGAGACCCAGTACTTC
d_gene: NA; v_gene: TRBV20-1; abundance: NA; j_gene: TRBJ2-7; CDR3aa: CSAPGLGASYEQYF; CDR3nt: TGCAGTGCTCCCGGGTTGGGGGCGTCGTACGAGCAGTACTTC
d_gene: TRBD2; v_gene: TRBV20-1; abundance: NA; j_gene: TRBJ2-7; CDR3aa: CSATRTSGTYEQYF; CDR3nt: TGCAGTGCTACTCGGACTAGCGGGACCTACGAGCAGTACTTC
d_gene: TRBD1; v_gene: TRBV24-1; abundance: NA; j_gene: TRBJ2-1; CDR3aa: CATSVVTGQGGDEQFF; CDR3nt: TGTGCCACCAGTGTCGTAACGGGACAGGGAGGGGATGAGCAGTTCTTC
d_gene: TRBD1; v_gene: TRBV9; abundance: once; j_gene: TRBJ1-1; CDR3aa: CASSGQGAMNTEAFF; CDR3nt: TGTGCCAGCAGCGGACAGGGGGCCATGAACACTGAAGCTTTCTTT
d_gene: TRBD1; v_gene: TRBV27; abundance: many; j_gene: TRBJ1-2; CDR3aa: CASSGTDYGYTF; CDR3nt: TGTGCCAGCAGTGGGACAGACTATGGCTACACCTTC
d_gene: NA; v_gene: TRBV12-3/TRBV12-4; abundance: many; j_gene: TRBJ2-5; CDR3aa: CASSLFRGETQYF; CDR3nt: TGTGCCAGCAGTTTATTCAGGGGAGAGACCCAGTACTTC
d_gene: NA; v_gene: TRBV4-3; abundance: few; j_gene: TRBJ1-1; CDR3aa: CASSQFLDLEAFF; CDR3nt: TGCGCCAGCAGCCAATTCTTGGATCTTGAAGCTTTCTTT
d_gene: NA; v_gene: TRBV11-2; abundance: NA; j_gene: TRBJ2-2; CDR3aa: CASSFAGPNTGELFF; CDR3nt: TGTGCCAGCAGCTTTGCGGGACCCAACACCGGGGAGCTGTTTTTT
d_gene: TRBD1; v_gene: TRBV12-3/TRBV12-4; abundance: many; j_gene: TRBJ2-1; CDR3aa: CASSFGDRGGDEQFF; CDR3nt: TGTGCCAGCAGTTTCGGGGACAGGGGAGGGGATGAGCAGTTCTTC
d_gene: TRBD1; v_gene: TRBV20-1; abundance: few; j_gene: TRBJ1-1; CDR3aa: CSARDPWTGNTEAFF; CDR3nt: TGCAGTGCTAGGGACCCCTGGACAGGGAACACTGAAGCTTTCTTT
d_gene: NA; v_gene: TRBV11-3; abundance: NA; j_gene: TRBJ2-2; CDR3aa: CASSLDRGTTGELFF; CDR3nt: TGTGCCAGCAGCTTAGATAGAGGGACCACCGGGGAGCTGTTTTTT
d_gene: TRBD1; v_gene: TRBV9; abundance: few; j_gene: TRBJ2-1; CDR3aa: CASSGVGTGVNEQFF; CDR3nt: TGTGCCAGCAGCGGGGTGGGGACAGGGGTCAATGAGCAGTTCTTC
d_gene: NA; v_gene: TRBV12-3/TRBV12-4; abundance: few; j_gene: TRBJ2-5; CDR3aa: CASSFGPGAATQYF; CDR3nt: TGTGCCAGCAGTTTTGGTCCGGGGGCCGCCACCCAGTACTTC
d_gene: NA; v_gene: TRBV6-2/TRBV6-3; abundance: few; j_gene: TRBJ2-3; CDR3aa: CASSYSDTGRTQYF; CDR3nt: TGTGCCAGCAGTTACTCGGACACCGGCCGCACGCAGTATTTT
d_gene: NA; v_gene: TRBV20-1; abundance: few; j_gene: TRBJ2-7; CDR3aa: CSASGETRFTYEQYF; CDR3nt: TGCAGTGCTAGTGGGGAAACCCGCTTTACCTACGAGCAGTACTTC
d_gene: NA; v_gene: TRBV9; abundance: NA; j_gene: TRBJ2-3; CDR3aa: CASSGGPGGTDTQYF; CDR3nt: TGTGCCAGCAGCGGTGGGCCGGGAGGCACAGATACGCAGTATTTT
d_gene: NA; v_gene: TRBV25-1; abundance: few; j_gene: TRBJ1-1; CDR3aa: CASRLGGTEAFF; CDR3nt: TGTGCCAGCAGGTTAGGGGGCACTGAAGCTTTCTTT
d_gene: NA; v_gene: TRBV10-3; abundance: few; j_gene: TRBJ1-1; CDR3aa: CAISEPTTLPGAFF; CDR3nt: TGTGCCATCAGTGAGCCCACCACCCTCCCAGGAGCTTTCTTT
d_gene: NA; v_gene: TRBV29-1; abundance: few; j_gene: TRBJ2-2; CDR3aa: CSVGGNTGELFF; CDR3nt: TGCAGCGTTGGAGGGAACACCGGGGAGCTGTTTTTT
d_gene: NA; v_gene: TRBV6-2/TRBV6-3; abundance: NA; j_gene: TRBJ2-3; CDR3aa: CASSYPDNLQGDTQYF; CDR3nt: TGTGCCAGCAGTTACCCGGACAACCTCCAAGGGGATACGCAGTATTTT
d_gene: NA; v_gene: TRBV11-2; abundance: once; j_gene: TRBJ2-3; CDR3aa: CASSPQGRRPSSTDTQYF; CDR3nt: TGTGCCAGCAGCCCTCAAGGTCGACGACCTTCTAGCACAGATACGCAGTATTTT
d_gene: NA; v_gene: TRBV9; abundance: many; j_gene: TRBJ2-5; CDR3aa: CASSVGTVGQETQYF; CDR3nt: TGTGCCAGCAGCGTAGGGACAGTCGGACAAGAGACCCAGTACTTC
d_gene: TRBD1; v_gene: TRBV12-3/TRBV12-4; abundance: NA; j_gene: TRBJ1-3; CDR3aa: CASSIGTGRNTIYF; CDR3nt: TGTGCCAGCAGCATAGGGACAGGGCGAAACACCATATATTTT
d_gene: TRBD2; v_gene: TRBV5-1; abundance: many; j_gene: TRBJ2-1; CDR3aa: CASSPPTSGSLNEQFF; CDR3nt: TGCGCCAGCAGCCCACCGACTAGCGGGAGCCTCAATGAGCAGTTCTTC
d_gene: TRBD2; v_gene: TRBV5-1; abundance: many; j_gene: TRBJ2-3; CDR3aa: CASSLDLAGGTDTQYF; CDR3nt: TGCGCCAGCAGCTTGGATCTAGCGGGGGGGACAGATACGCAGTATTTT
d_gene: NA; v_gene: TRBV30; abundance: many; j_gene: TRBJ1-2; CDR3aa: CAWSVGGIYGYTF; CDR3nt: TGTGCCTGGAGTGTAGGTGGGATCTATGGCTACACCTTC
d_gene: NA; v_gene: TRBV20-1; abundance: many; j_gene: TRBJ2-4; CDR3aa: CSARDRLTVGGAKNIQYF; CDR3nt: TGCAGTGCTAGAGATCGTTTAACGGTCGGAGGAGCCAAAAACATTCAGTACTTC
d_gene: NA; v_gene: TRBV10-3; abundance: many; j_gene: TRBJ2-3; CDR3aa: CAIREGGGVTDTQYF; CDR3nt: TGTGCCATCAGGGAGGGGGGGGGCGTCACAGATACGCAGTATTTT
d_gene: NA; v_gene: TRBV7-6; abundance: many; j_gene: TRBJ1-3; CDR3aa: CASSLGWGLSGNTIYF; CDR3nt: TGTGCCAGCAGCTTAGGTTGGGGACTCTCTGGAAACACCATATATTTT
d_gene: NA; v_gene: TRBV3-1; abundance: many; j_gene: TRBJ1-3; CDR3aa: CASSHSGAGNTIYF; CDR3nt: TGTGCCAGCAGCCACTCAGGGGCTGGAAACACCATATATTTT
d_gene: NA; v_gene: TRBV7-6; abundance: many; j_gene: TRBJ1-6; CDR3aa: CASSLEGRGLQSPLHF; CDR3nt: TGTGCCAGCAGCTTAGAGGGTCGGGGGCTTCAGTCACCCCTCCACTTT
d_gene: TRBD1; v_gene: TRBV20-1; abundance: few; j_gene: TRBJ1-6; CDR3aa: CSAKTGFSPLHF; CDR3nt: TGCAGTGCCAAGACAGGGTTTTCACCCCTCCACTTT
d_gene: NA; v_gene: TRBV7-2; abundance: many; j_gene: TRBJ2-5; CDR3aa: CASSLVSAQETQYF; CDR3nt: TGTGCCAGCAGCTTAGTTAGCGCGCAAGAGACCCAGTACTTC
d_gene: NA; v_gene: TRBV5-6; abundance: few; j_gene: TRBJ2-5; CDR3aa: CASSYGTEETQYF; CDR3nt: TGTGCCAGCAGTTATGGGACGGAAGAGACCCAGTACTTC
d_gene: NA; v_gene: TRBV12-3/TRBV12-4; abundance: many; j_gene: TRBJ2-3; CDR3aa: CASSFKRGDTQYF; CDR3nt: TGTGCCAGCAGTTTTAAGAGGGGAGATACGCAGTATTTT
d_gene: TRBD1; v_gene: TRBV6-1; abundance: NA; j_gene: TRBJ1-1; CDR3aa: CASSEWAGGMSGTEAFF; CDR3nt: TGTGCCAGCAGTGAATGGGCAGGGGGTATGTCGGGCACTGAAGCTTTCTTT
d_gene: NA; v_gene: TRBV14; abundance: many; j_gene: TRBJ2-1; CDR3aa: CASSQDRSPYNEQFF; CDR3nt: TGTGCCAGCAGCCAAGACAGGTCCCCCTACAATGAGCAGTTCTTC
d_gene: TRBD1; v_gene: TRBV6-1; abundance: few; j_gene: TRBJ1-5; CDR3aa: CASSLTGGGQPQHF; CDR3nt: TGTGCCAGCAGCCTGACAGGGGGAGGTCAGCCCCAGCATTTT
d_gene: NA; v_gene: TRBV5-1; abundance: few; j_gene: TRBJ1-2; CDR3aa: CASSLAGTTYTNYGYTF; CDR3nt: TGCGCCAGCAGCTTGGCCGGGACAACTTATACTAACTATGGCTACACCTTC
d_gene: TRBD2; v_gene: TRBV10-3; abundance: many; j_gene: TRBJ2-7; CDR3aa: CAINSLAGVPSEQYF; CDR3nt: TGTGCCATCAACTCTCTAGCGGGAGTTCCGTCCGAGCAGTACTTC
d_gene: TRBD1; v_gene: TRBV19; abundance: many; j_gene: TRBJ2-7; CDR3aa: CASSPGQGAIEQYF; CDR3nt: TGTGCCAGTAGCCCGGGACAGGGGGCTATCGAGCAGTACTTC
d_gene: TRBD2; v_gene: TRBV4-2; abundance: many; j_gene: TRBJ2-7; CDR3aa: CASSKRAPWRRTSGGNEYEQYF; CDR3nt: TGTGCCAGCAGCAAAAGAGCTCCATGGAGGCGGACTAGCGGGGGGAATGAATACGAGCAGTACTTC
d_gene: TRBD1; v_gene: TRBV7-8; abundance: few; j_gene: TRBJ2-5; CDR3aa: CASSLLNRGHQGAQYF; CDR3nt: TGTGCCAGCAGCTTACTTAACAGGGGACACCAAGGGGCCCAGTACTTC
d_gene: NA; v_gene: TRBV6-2/TRBV6-3; abundance: few; j_gene: TRBJ2-5; CDR3aa: CASSYSLLGDGRRVTQYF; CDR3nt: TGTGCCAGCAGTTACAGCTTGCTTGGCGACGGTCGACGAGTGACCCAGTACTTC
d_gene: NA; v_gene: TRBV6-1; abundance: few; j_gene: TRBJ1-1; CDR3aa: CASFMSTAHTEAFF; CDR3nt: TGTGCCAGCTTTATGTCGACAGCTCACACTGAAGCTTTCTTT
d_gene: NA; v_gene: TRBV7-2; abundance: NA; j_gene: TRBJ2-1; CDR3aa: CASSLEFVSSYNEQFF; CDR3nt: TGTGCCAGCAGCTTAGAGTTCGTGAGCTCCTACAATGAGCAGTTCTTC
d_gene: NA; v_gene: TRBV18; abundance: NA; j_gene: TRBJ2-7; CDR3aa: CASSPERDEQYF; CDR3nt: TGTGCCAGCTCACCAGAGAGAGACGAGCAGTACTTC
d_gene: NA; v_gene: TRBV15; abundance: many; j_gene: TRBJ1-4; CDR3aa: CATSRGSGPPNEKLFF; CDR3nt: TGTGCCACCAGCAGAGGATCGGGACCGCCAAATGAAAAACTGTTTTTT